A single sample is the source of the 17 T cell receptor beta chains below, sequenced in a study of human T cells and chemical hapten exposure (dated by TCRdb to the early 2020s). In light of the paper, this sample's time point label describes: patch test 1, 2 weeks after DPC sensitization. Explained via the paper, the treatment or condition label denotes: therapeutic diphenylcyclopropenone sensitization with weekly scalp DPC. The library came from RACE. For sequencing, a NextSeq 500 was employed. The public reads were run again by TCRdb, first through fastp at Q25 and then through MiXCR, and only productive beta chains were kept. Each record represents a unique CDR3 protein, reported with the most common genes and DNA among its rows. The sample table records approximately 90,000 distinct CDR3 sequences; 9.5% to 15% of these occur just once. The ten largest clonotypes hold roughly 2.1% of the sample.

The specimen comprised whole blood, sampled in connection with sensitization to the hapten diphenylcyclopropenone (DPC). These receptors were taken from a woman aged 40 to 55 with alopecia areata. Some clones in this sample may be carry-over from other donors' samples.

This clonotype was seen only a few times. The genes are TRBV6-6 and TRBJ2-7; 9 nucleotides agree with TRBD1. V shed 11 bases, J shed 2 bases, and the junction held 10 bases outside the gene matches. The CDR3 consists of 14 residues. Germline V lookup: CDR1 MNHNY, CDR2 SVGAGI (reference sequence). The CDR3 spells CAGAPGTGTYEQYF. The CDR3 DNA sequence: TGTGCCGGGGCCCCCGGGACAGGGACCTACGAGCAGTACTTC.

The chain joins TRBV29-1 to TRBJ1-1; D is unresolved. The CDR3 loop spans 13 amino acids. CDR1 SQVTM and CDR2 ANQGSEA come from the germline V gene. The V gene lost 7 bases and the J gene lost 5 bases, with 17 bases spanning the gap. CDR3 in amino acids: CSAGLGRGTEAFF. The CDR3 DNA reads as TGCAGCGCCGGCCTAGGACGGGGAACTGAAGCTTTCTTT. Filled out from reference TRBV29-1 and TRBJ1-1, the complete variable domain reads SAVISQKPSRDICQRGTSLTIQCQVDSQVTMMFWYRQQPGQSLTLIATANQGSEATYESGFVIDKFPISRPNLTFSTLTVSNMSPEDSSIYLCSAGLGRGTEAFFGQGTRLTVV.

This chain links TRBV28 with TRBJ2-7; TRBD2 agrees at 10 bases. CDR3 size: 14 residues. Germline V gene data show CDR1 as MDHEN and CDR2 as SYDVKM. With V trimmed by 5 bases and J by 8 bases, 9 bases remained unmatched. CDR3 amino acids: CASSLAGVGEKQYF. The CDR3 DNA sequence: TGTGCCAGCAGTCTAGCGGGAGTAGGGGAAAAGCAGTACTTC. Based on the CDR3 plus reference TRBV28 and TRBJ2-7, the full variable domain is DVKVTQSSRYLVKRTGEKVFLECVQDMDHENMFWYRQDPGLGLRLIYFSYDVKMKEKGDIPEGYSVSREKKERFSLILESASTNQTSMYLCASSLAGVGEKQYFGPGTRLTVT.

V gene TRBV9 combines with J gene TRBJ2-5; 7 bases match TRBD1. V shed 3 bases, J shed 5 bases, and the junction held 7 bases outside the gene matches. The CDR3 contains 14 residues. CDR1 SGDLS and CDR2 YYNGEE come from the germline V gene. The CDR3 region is CASSEDRPGETQYF. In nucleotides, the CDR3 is TGTGCCAGCAGCGAGGACAGGCCAGGGGAGACCCAGTACTTC.

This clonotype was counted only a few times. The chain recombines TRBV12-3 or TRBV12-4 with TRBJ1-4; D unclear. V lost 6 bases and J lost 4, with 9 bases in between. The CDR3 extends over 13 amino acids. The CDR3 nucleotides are TGTGCCAGCAGACGGCGCCTTAATGAAAAACTGTTTTTT. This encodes CASRRRLNEKLFF.

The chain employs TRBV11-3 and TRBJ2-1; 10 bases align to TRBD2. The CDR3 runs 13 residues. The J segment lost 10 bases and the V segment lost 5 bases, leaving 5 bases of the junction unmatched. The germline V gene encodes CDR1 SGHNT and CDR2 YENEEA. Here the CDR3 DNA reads TGTGCCAGCAGCCCCCGTAGCGGGAGGGAGCAGTTCTTC. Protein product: CASSPRSGREQFF.

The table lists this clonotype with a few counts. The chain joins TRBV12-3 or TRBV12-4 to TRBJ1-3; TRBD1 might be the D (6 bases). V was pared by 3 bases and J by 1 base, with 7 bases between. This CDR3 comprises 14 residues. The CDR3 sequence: CASSLRGSGNTIYF. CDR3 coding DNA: TGTGCCAGCAGTTTGAGGGGGTCTGGAAACACCATATATTTT.

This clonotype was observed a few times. Written as DNA, the CDR3 is TGTGCCAGCAGTCATGACAGGGCCACCGGGGAGCTGTTTTTT. Protein product: CASSHDRATGELFF. The V gene is TRBV2, the J gene TRBJ2-2, with 7 bases lining up with TRBD1. Germline CDR1 and CDR2: SNHLY and FYNNEI. The ends lost 5 bases at V and 4 bases at J; junction bases unmatched: 4. This CDR3 is built from 14 residues.

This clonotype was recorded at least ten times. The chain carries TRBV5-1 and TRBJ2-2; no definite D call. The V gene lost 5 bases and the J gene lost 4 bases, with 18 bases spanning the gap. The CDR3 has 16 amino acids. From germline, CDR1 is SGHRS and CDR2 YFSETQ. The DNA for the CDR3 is TGCGCCAGCAGATCCTATCCAGATGGACCCACCGGGGAGCTGTTTTTT. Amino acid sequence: CASRSYPDGPTGELFF.

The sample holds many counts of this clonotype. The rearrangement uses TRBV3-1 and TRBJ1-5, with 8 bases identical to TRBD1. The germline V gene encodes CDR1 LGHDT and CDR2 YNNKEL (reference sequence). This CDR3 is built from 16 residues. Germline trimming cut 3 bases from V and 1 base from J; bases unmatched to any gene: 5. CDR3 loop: CASSHSYRGSNQPQHF. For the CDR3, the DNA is TGTGCCAGCAGCCATAGTTACAGGGGGAGCAATCAGCCCCAGCATTTT.

CDR3 sequence reads: CASSPRLAGLVDTQYF. DNA for the CDR3: TGTGCCAGCAGCCCGAGGCTAGCGGGTCTTGTAGATACGCAGTATTTT. The gene calls are TRBV5-4 and TRBJ2-3; 8 bases align to TRBD2. V dropped 4 bases and J dropped 5; count of bases not matched to a gene: 12. The length of the CDR3 is 16 residues. CDR1 SGHNT and CDR2 YYREEE come from the germline V gene (reference sequence).

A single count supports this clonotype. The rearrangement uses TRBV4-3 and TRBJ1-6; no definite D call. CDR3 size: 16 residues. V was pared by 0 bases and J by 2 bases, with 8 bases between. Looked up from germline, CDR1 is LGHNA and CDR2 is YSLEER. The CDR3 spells CASSQERTPYNSPLHF. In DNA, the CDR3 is TGCGCCAGCAGCCAAGAAAGAACGCCCTATAATTCACCCCTCCACTTT.

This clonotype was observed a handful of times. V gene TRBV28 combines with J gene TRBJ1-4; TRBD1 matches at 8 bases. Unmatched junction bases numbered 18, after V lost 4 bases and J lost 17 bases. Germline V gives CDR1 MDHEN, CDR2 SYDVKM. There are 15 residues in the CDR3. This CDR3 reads CASSSGQGFALPRFF. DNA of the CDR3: TGTGCCAGCAGTTCCGGACAGGGTTTTGCATTACCGCGCTTTTTT.

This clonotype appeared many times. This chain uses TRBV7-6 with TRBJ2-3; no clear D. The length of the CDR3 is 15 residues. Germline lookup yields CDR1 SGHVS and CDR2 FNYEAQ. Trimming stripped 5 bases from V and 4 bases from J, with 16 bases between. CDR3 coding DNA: TGTGCCAGCAGCCCCGACCGTTCGCCTCCAGATACGCAGTATTTT. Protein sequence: CASSPDRSPPDTQYF.

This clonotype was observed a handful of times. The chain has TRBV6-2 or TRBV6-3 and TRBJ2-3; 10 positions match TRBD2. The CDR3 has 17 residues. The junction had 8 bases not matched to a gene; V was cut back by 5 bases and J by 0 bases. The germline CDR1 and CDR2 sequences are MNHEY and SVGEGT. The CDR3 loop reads CASSTPRTSGSTDTQYF. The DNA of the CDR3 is TGTGCCAGCAGTACCCCGCGGACTAGCGGAAGCACAGATACGCAGTATTTT.

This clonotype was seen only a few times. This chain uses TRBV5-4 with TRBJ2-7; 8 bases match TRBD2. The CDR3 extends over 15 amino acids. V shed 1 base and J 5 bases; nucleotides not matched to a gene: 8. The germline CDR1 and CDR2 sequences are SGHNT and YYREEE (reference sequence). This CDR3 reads CASSLWTSNLHEQYF. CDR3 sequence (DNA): TGTGCCAGCAGCTTGTGGACTAGCAATCTCCACGAGCAGTACTTC.

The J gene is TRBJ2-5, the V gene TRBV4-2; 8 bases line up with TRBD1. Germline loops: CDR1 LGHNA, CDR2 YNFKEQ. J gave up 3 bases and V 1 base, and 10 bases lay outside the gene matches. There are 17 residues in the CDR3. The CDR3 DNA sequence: TGTGCCAGCAGCCAAGGCGCCTCACAGGGGGTTGAAGAGACCCAGTACTTC. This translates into CASSQGASQGVEETQYF.